This T cell receptor beta chain was sequenced for a study of blood T cell repertoires in COVID-19. Overall study: The United States, Italy and Spain supplied acute and convalescent COVID-19 samples. Sample material is recorded as cDNA or gDNA derived from T cells, B-cell-depleted T cells, or PBMCs.

Germline loops: CDR1 SGHAT, CDR2 FQNNGV. Trimming pared 1 base from V and 5 bases from J, leaving 7 bases between. The CDR3 totals 13 residues. As processed by the authors: Reference gene primer amplification gave nucleated cell count estimates. Some clones are missing from TCRdb's copy, which holds only in-frame ones; the method was immunoSEQ multiplex PCR. V, J and clone size reflect that table, while D and trimming were determined from the DNA. The sample yields roughly 120,000 clones, approximately 80% seen once. This receptor was identified in a woman over 75 with acute or convalescent COVID-19. Input material: peripheral blood. V and J are TRBV11-2 and TRBJ2-3; D gene ambiguous. The CDR3 spells CASSLGVRDTQYF. The CDR3 coding sequence is TGTGCCAGCAGCTTAGGCGTACGAGATACGCAGTATTTT.